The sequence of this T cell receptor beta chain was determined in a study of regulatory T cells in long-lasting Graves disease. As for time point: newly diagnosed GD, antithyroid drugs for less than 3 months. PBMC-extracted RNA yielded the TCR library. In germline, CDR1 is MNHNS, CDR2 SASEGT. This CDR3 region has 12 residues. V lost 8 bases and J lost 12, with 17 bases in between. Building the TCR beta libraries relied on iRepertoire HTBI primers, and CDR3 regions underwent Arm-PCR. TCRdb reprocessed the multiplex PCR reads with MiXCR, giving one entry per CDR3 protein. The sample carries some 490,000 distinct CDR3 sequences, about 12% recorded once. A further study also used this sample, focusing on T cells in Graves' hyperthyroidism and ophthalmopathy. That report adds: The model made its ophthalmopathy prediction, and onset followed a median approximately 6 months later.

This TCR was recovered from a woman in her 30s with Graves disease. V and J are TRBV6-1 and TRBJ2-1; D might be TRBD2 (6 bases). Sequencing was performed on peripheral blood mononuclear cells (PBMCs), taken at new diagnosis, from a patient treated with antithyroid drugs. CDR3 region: CASRGSGVRQFF. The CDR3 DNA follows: TGTGCCAGCCGTGGTTCGGGGGTGAGGCAGTTCTTC.